Each of the 21 T cell receptor beta chains below was sequenced from the same sample in a study of breast tumors, draining lymph nodes, adjacent tissues. Via MiXCR, TCRdb re-called the multiplex PCR reads, giving one row per CDR3 protein. The sample includes 15,000 to 20,000 distinct CDR3 sequences, roughly 45% of them seen just once. Sequenced sample: tumor-adjacent breast tissue. The receptor source for this set is a female donor with breast cancer. Some clones in this sample may be carry-over from other donors' samples.

The rearrangement joins TRBV12-3 or TRBV12-4 to TRBJ1-5, with no clear D. CDR3 length: 16 amino acids. V was trimmed by 3 bases and J by 2 bases, leaving 14 bases between them. In DNA, the CDR3 is TGTGCCAGCAGTTTCGTCGACGGGGTTGGCAATCAGCCCCAGCATTTT. As protein: CASSFVDGVGNQPQHF.

A few counts support this clonotype. V gene TRBV4-2 combines with J gene TRBJ2-7; the D is unclear. V was cut by 0 bases and J by 4 bases, with 7 bases left in between. This CDR3 region has 13 residues. Germline CDR1 is LGHNA and CDR2 is YNFKEQ. CDR3 nucleotide sequence: TGTGCCAGCAGCCAAGACGGCTTTTACGAGCAGTACTTC. Translation gives CASSQDGFYEQYF.

This clonotype rates as medium-sized. The CDR3 spells CASSTGLLGPYEQYF. The CDR3 DNA reads as TGTGCCAGCAGCACGGGACTGCTTGGCCCCTACGAGCAGTACTTC. The chain uses TRBV7-2 and TRBJ2-7; tentative D call: TRBD2 (6 bases). Trimming left V 5 bases short and J 2 bases short, with 16 bases between. Germline V lookup: CDR1 SGHTA, CDR2 FQGNSA. CDR3 size: 15 residues.

This clonotype was counted at least ten times. This chain joins TRBV19 and TRBJ2-1, with D uncertain. The CDR3 has 16 residues. V lost 1 base and J 0 bases, leaving 10 bases between the germline ends. Germline V CDR1 and CDR2: LNHDA, SQIVND (reference sequence). CDR3 in amino acids: CASSIVRVPSYNEQFF. In DNA form, the CDR3 reads TGTGCCAGTAGTATAGTTAGGGTTCCCTCCTACAATGAGCAGTTCTTC.

A remark on this clonotype: One end of the junction is discordant with germline, which a read error may explain. J is TRBJ1-2 and V is TRBV6-5; D is unclear. The germline gives CDR1 MNHEY, CDR2 SVGAGI. The CDR3 sequence is 15 residues long. CDR3 amino acids: CASSHSNSGKYGYTF. DNA of the CDR3: TGTGCCAGCAGTCACTCGAATTCGGGGAAATATGGCTACACCTTC.

V and J are TRBV19 and TRBJ1-6, with D unresolved. From germline, CDR1 is LNHDA and CDR2 SQIVND (reference sequence). The V and J ends lost 5 bases and 0 bases respectively, with 11 bases between them. CDR3 size: 16 residues. The CDR3 DNA reads TGTGCCAGTAGTGAGCGGAAGAGCTCCTATAATTCACCCCTCCACTTT. It encodes CASSERKSSYNSPLHF.

The chain has TRBV6-5 and TRBJ1-2; 7 nucleotides agree with TRBD1. The CDR3 loop spans 14 amino acids. Per the germline V gene, CDR1 is MNHEY and CDR2 is SVGAGI. Trimming removed 2 bases from V and 8 bases from J; junction bases left unmatched: 8. CDR3 bases: TGTGCCAGCAGTTACGGGGTGACAGGGAACGGCTACACCTTC. It encodes CASSYGVTGNGYTF.

As regards this clonotype: One end of the junction fails to match germline, which may point to a read error. The chain has TRBV7-9 and TRBJ2-7, with TRBD1 matching 7 bases. The CDR3 consists of 14 residues. Germline V gene sequence: CDR1 SEHNR, CDR2 FQNEAQ (reference sequence). CDR3 loop: CASSLGDRAYGQYF. The CDR3 DNA is TGTGCCAGCAGCTTAGGGGACAGAGCCTACGGGCAGTACTTC.

This clonotype is deemed medium-sized. The J gene is TRBJ1-6, the V gene TRBV2; D call uncertain. Trimming shortened V by 6 bases and J by 14 bases, and 8 bases separated the two germline ends. The germline V gene has CDR1 SNHLY and CDR2 FYNNEI. The CDR3 extends over 10 amino acids. CDR3 DNA sequence: TGTGCCAGCAGAGGGCCGACCCTCCACTTT. Translation: CASRGPTLHF.

This clonotype was seen at least ten times. This chain joins TRBV28 and TRBJ1-3; D unresolved. Trimming removed 2 bases at V and 0 bases at J, with 8 bases between. The CDR3 extends over 15 amino acids. Germline V lookup: CDR1 MDHEN, CDR2 SYDVKM. The CDR3 is CASSLAIRSGNTIYF. The CDR3 DNA is TGTGCCAGCAGTTTAGCCATCCGCTCTGGAAACACCATATATTTT.

By its share, this clonotype is medium-sized. The rearrangement uses TRBV6-1 and TRBJ1-2; TRBD1 aligns across 10 bases. The junction had 4 bases not matched to a gene; V was cut back by 3 bases and J by 3 bases. The CDR3 is 15 amino acids. Germline V gene data show CDR1 as MNHNS and CDR2 as SASEGT. The CDR3 reads CASSDIGTGDYGYTF. The CDR3 DNA reads TGTGCCAGCAGTGATATCGGGACAGGGGACTATGGCTACACCTTC.

This clonotype was counted at least ten times. A much more abundant neighbour one base away suggests this may be a read error. The chain joins TRBV6-2 or TRBV6-3 to TRBJ2-3; D is unresolved. This CDR3 comprises 15 residues. Trimming pared 10 bases from V and 2 bases from J, leaving 19 bases between. Germline V gives CDR1 MNHEY, CDR2 SVGEGT. DNA for the CDR3: TGTGCCACCAAGCACAGCGCACTCTCCACAGATACGCAGTATTTT. Translated: CATKHSALSTDTQYF.

Turning to this clonotype: Germline and junction disagree at one end, which may indicate a read error. CDR3: CSASRPAGSYEQYF. CDR3 DNA sequence: TGCAGTGCTAGCCGGCCTGCTGGTTCCTACGAGCAGTACTTT. The chain has TRBV20-1 and TRBJ2-7, with D unresolved. The CDR3 is made up of 14 amino acids. Looked up from germline, CDR1 is DFQATT and CDR2 is SNEGSKA (reference sequence).

This clonotype was seen at least ten times. The chain uses TRBV14 and TRBJ1-3; D gene unclear. With 2 bases removed from V and 0 bases from J, the gap between germline ends came to 5 bases. CDR3 length: 14 residues. CDR1 and CDR2 from the germline V gene are SGHDN and FVKESK. CDR3 nucleotides: TGTGCCAGCAGCCAACTGAGCTCTGGAAACACCATATATTTT. This translates into CASSQLSSGNTIYF.

This clonotype was seen only a few times. This rearrangement joins TRBV5-4 to TRBJ1-2, with a weak D call TRBD1 (6 bases). Trimming shortened V by 0 bases and J by 0 bases, and 6 bases separated the two germline ends. Looked up from germline, CDR1 is SGHNT and CDR2 is YYREEE (reference sequence). This CDR3 contains 14 residues. The CDR3, as DNA: TGTGCCAGCAGCTTGGGGACAGCTAACTATGGCTACACCTTC. It specifies CASSLGTANYGYTF.

The rearrangement links TRBV9 to TRBJ2-3; TRBD1 might be the D (5 bases). The V end was cut by 0 bases, the J end by 4 bases, with 12 bases between. The CDR3 contains 15 residues. Germline V gives CDR1 SGDLS, CDR2 YYNGEE. CDR3 bases: TGTGCCAGCAGCGTAGAGGCGCAGGGTGCAGATACGCAGTATTTT. This gives the protein CASSVEAQGADTQYF.

This clonotype is categorized as medium-sized. The genes are TRBV24-1 and TRBJ2-1; no definite D call. The germline V and J ends were trimmed by 9 bases and 2 bases, with 10 bases remaining between them. The CDR3 sequence is 13 residues long. Germline-derived CDR1 and CDR2 are KGHDR and SFDVKD. This CDR3 reads CATSFSTYNEQFF. The CDR3 DNA follows: TGTGCCACCTCTTTCTCCACCTACAATGAGCAGTTCTTC.

This clonotype rates as medium-sized. The J gene is TRBJ2-7, the V gene TRBV6-6; D is perhaps TRBD2 (6 bases). The germline gives CDR1 MNHNY, CDR2 SVGAGI (reference sequence). The CDR3 covers 13 residues. Trimming stripped 2 bases from V and 5 bases from J, with 10 bases between. The CDR3 here is CASSYRGGDEQYF. The CDR3 DNA reads TGTGCCAGCAGTTACAGGGGCGGGGACGAGCAGTACTTC.

The sample holds many counts of this clonotype. A much larger clone is a single base away; this may be a read error. The CDR3 end shows no conserved phenylalanine or tryptophan, and so a read error is likely. DNA for the CDR3: TGTGCCAGCAGCGAGGTTGAATACAATGAGCAGTTCTCC. It yields the protein CASSEVEYNEQFS. This sequence joins TRBV9 and TRBJ2-1; D unclear. The CDR3 has 13 amino acids. The germline V and J ends were trimmed by 3 bases and 4 bases, with 8 bases remaining between them. The germline V gene encodes CDR1 SGDLS and CDR2 YYNGEE.

This clonotype was recorded at least ten times. CDR3 DNA sequence: TGCGCCAGCAGCTTGGGACAGGGTCGACTCACAGATACGCAGTATTTT. Residues: CASSLGQGRLTDTQYF. V and J are TRBV5-1 and TRBJ2-3; 7 positions agree with TRBD1. The trim removed 0 bases at V and 2 bases at J, leaving 6 bases unmatched. CDR1 SGHRS and CDR2 YFSETQ come from the germline V gene. This CDR3 has 16 amino acids. Combining the CDR3 with reference TRBV5-1 and TRBJ2-3 gives the whole variable domain KAGVTQTPRYLIKTRGQQVTLSCSPISGHRSVSWYQQTPGQGLQFLFEYFSETQRNKGNFPGRFSGRQFSNSRSEMNVSTLELGDSALYLCASSLGQGRLTDTQYFGPGTRLTVL.

In this sample, this clonotype turned up many times. The chain couples TRBV19 to TRBJ1-4; tentative D call: TRBD1 (5 bases). V was clipped by 3 bases and J by 8 bases, with 13 bases between them. The CDR3 contains 14 residues. Germline CDR1 and CDR2: LNHDA and SQIVND (reference sequence). CDR3 protein: CASSMGQRAEKLFF. The DNA for the CDR3 is TGTGCCAGTAGTATGGGGCAGAGGGCGGAAAAACTGTTTTTT.